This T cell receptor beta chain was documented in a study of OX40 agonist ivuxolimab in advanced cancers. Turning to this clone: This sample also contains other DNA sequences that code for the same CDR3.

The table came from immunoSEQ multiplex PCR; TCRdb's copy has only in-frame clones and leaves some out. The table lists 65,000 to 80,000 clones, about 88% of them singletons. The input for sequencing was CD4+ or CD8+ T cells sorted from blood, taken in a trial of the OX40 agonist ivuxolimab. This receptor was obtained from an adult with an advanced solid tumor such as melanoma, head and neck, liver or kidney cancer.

CDR3 nucleotide sequence: TGTGCCAGCAGCCTCCAGGGGTACGAGCAGTACTTC. It yields the protein CASSLQGYEQYF. V and J are TRBV11-2 and TRBJ2-7; TRBD1 is a possible D gene (6 bases). The germline V gene encodes CDR1 SGHAT and CDR2 FQNNGV. The ends were cut back, 5 bases at V and 4 bases at J, with 9 bases in the middle. The CDR3 has 12 amino acids. The full variable domain, completed using reference TRBV11-2 and TRBJ2-7, is EAGVAQSPRYKIIEKRQSVAFWCNPISGHATLYWYQQILGQGPKLLIQFQNNGVVDDSQLPKDRFSAERLKGVDSTLKIQPAKLEDSAVYLCASSLQGYEQYFGPGTRLTVT.